Presented here are 13 T cell receptor beta chains from one specimen sequenced in a study of cytomegalovirus exposure and HLA in healthy donors. Primers included in the PCR were 60 Vbeta and 13 Jbeta primers. Assay: immunoSEQ multiplex PCR; the TCRdb copy retains only in-frame clones and omits some. In the table there are some 80,000 clones, around 76% of which are singletons. Sample: PBMCs. Source of these receptors: a man in his forties in good health and CMV-seronegative.

The V and J genes are TRBV5-1 and TRBJ2-3; possible D gene TRBD1, 6 bases. Germline V lookup: CDR1 SGHRS, CDR2 YFSETQ. Deletions cut 4 bases from V and 3 bases from J, with 12 bases between. This CDR3 is 14 amino acids long. CDR3 in DNA: TGCGCCAGCAGCCAGGGGCTGTGGACAGATACGCAGTATTTT. This gives the protein CASSQGLWTDTQYF.

The chain employs TRBV2 and TRBJ1-5; D not certain. The CDR3 extends over 14 amino acids. The germline V gene encodes CDR1 SNHLY and CDR2 FYNNEI. The germline V and J ends were trimmed by 5 bases and 3 bases, with 11 bases remaining between them. CDR3 DNA: TGTGCCAGCAGTCCGTACGGTCCCAATCAGCCCCAGCATTTT. It specifies CASSPYGPNQPQHF.

This clone was observed a few times. The rearrangement uses TRBV25-1 and TRBJ2-2, with D possibly matching TRBD2 (6 bases). V was pared by 1 base and J by 6 bases, with 9 bases between. The germline V gene encodes CDR1 MGHDK and CDR2 SYGVNS. CDR3 length equals 14 residues. The CDR3 sequence is CASSESGEAGELFF. The DNA for the CDR3 is TGTGCCAGCAGTGAATCGGGGGAGGCCGGGGAGCTGTTTTTT. The variable domain in full, completed from reference TRBV25-1 and TRBJ2-2, reads EADIYQTPRYLVIGTGKKITLECSQTMGHDKMYWYQQDPGMELHLIHYSYGVNSTEKGDLSSESTVSRIRTEHFPLTLESARPSHTSQYLCASSESGEAGELFFGEGSRLTVL.

The chain has TRBV4-1 and TRBJ1-3; D remains unclear. The germline gives CDR1 MGHRA, CDR2 YSYEKL. V was pared by 4 bases and J by 4 bases, with 14 bases between. The CDR3 has 15 amino acids. CDR3 sequence: CASSPRVNSGNTIYF. CDR3 in DNA: TGCGCCAGCAGCCCCCGGGTCAATTCGGGAAACACCATATATTTT.

The genes are TRBV19 and TRBJ2-1; 7 positions agree with TRBD2. Germline V CDR1 and CDR2: LNHDA, SQIVND (reference sequence). The CDR3 has 15 residues. V lost 3 bases to trimming and J lost 8 bases; unmatched junction nucleotides: 10. CDR3 sequence reads: CASSIWREGQDEQFF. CDR3 nucleotides: TGTGCCAGTAGTATCTGGAGGGAGGGCCAGGATGAGCAGTTCTTC.

This clone showed up just once. The chain's CDR3 is CASSPDRKFGYTF. The DNA for the CDR3 is TGTGCCAGCAGCCCGGACAGGAAATTTGGCTACACCTTC. This chain uses TRBV28 with TRBJ1-2; 7 nucleotides line up with TRBD1. The CDR3 length is 13 residues. Germline V CDR1 and CDR2: MDHEN, SYDVKM. Trimming took 6 bases from V and 7 from J; bases not matched to a gene: 8.

The chain joins TRBV18 to TRBJ2-7; 7 bases match TRBD1. Looked up from germline, CDR1 is KGHSH and CDR2 is LQKENI. This CDR3 spans 14 amino acids. With V trimmed by 3 bases and J by 5 bases, 7 bases remained unmatched. CDR3 sequence: CASSPQTGQNEQYF. DNA of the CDR3: TGTGCCAGCTCACCCCAGACAGGGCAGAACGAGCAGTACTTC.

The chain couples TRBV10-3 to TRBJ2-7; 9 bases agree with TRBD1. J lost 5 bases, V lost 7 bases, and 6 bases had no gene match. The germline V gene encodes CDR1 ENHRY and CDR2 SYGVKD. The CDR3 sequence is 13 residues long. The chain's CDR3 is CAITGTGSNEQYF. In DNA form, the CDR3 reads TGTGCCATCACTGGGACAGGGTCCAACGAGCAGTACTTC.

The rearrangement joins TRBV19 to TRBJ1-4; D remains unclear. Germline CDR1 and CDR2: LNHDA and SQIVND (reference sequence). Trimming removed 2 bases from V and 4 bases from J, with 2 bases in between. CDR3 length equals 12 residues. As DNA, the CDR3 is TGTGCCAGTAGTATACTTAATGAAAAACTGTTTTTT. Translation gives CASSILNEKLFF.

This clone appeared a single time. This chain links TRBV19 with TRBJ2-7, with 9 bases that match TRBD1. Per the germline V gene, CDR1 is LNHDA and CDR2 is SQIVND (reference sequence). Trimming cost V 5 bases and J 2 bases; bases outside gene matches: 7. This CDR3 is 15 amino acids long. This CDR3 is CASSPTQGATYEQYF. DNA of the CDR3: TGTGCCAGTAGTCCCACACAGGGGGCTACCTACGAGCAGTACTTC.

V is TRBV6-1 and J is TRBJ2-3, with 9 bases matching TRBD2. Germline CDR1 reads MNHNS; CDR2 reads SASEGT. CDR3 length: 14 residues. With V trimmed by 6 bases and J by 6 bases, 7 bases remained unmatched. The CDR3 DNA reads TGTGCCAGCAGGGAGACTAGCGGCCCGGATACGCAGTATTTT. Its protein is CASRETSGPDTQYF.

This clone was seen a few times. The CDR3 sequence: CASSVGGSTDTQYF. For the CDR3, the DNA is TGTGCCAGCAGCGTGGGGGGTAGCACAGATACGCAGTATTTT. The chain carries TRBV11-3 and TRBJ2-3; tentatively, D is TRBD2 (6 bases). CDR3 length equals 14 residues. The germline V gene has CDR1 SGHNT and CDR2 YENEEA. With 5 bases removed from V and 0 bases from J, the gap between germline ends came to 9 bases.

The chain couples TRBV30 to TRBJ2-6; D might be TRBD2 (5 bases). The CDR3 loop spans 15 amino acids. Germline-derived CDR1 and CDR2 are GTSNPN and SVGIG (reference sequence). The germline V and J ends were trimmed by 0 bases and 1 base, with 7 bases remaining between them. The CDR3 loop is CAWSVRRSGANVLTF. The CDR3 DNA is TGTGCCTGGAGTGTTAGGAGGTCTGGGGCCAACGTCCTGACTTTC.